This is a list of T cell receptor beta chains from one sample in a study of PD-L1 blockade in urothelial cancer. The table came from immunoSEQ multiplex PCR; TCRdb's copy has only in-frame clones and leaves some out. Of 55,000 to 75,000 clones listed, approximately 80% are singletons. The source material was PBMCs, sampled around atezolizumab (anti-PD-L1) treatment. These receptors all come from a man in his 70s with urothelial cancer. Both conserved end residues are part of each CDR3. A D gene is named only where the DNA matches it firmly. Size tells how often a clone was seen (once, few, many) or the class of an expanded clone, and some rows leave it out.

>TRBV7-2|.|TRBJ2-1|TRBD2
TGTGCCAGCAGGAGAAGGCAGGGTAGCGGGAGGGCCACCTACAATGAGCAGTTCTTC
CASRRRQGSGRATYNEQFF
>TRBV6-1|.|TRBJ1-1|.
TGTGCCAGCAGTCTTCGGAGGACTGAAGCTTTCTTT
CASSLRRTEAFF
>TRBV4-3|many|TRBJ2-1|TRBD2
TGCGCCAGCAGCCAAGAACTAGCGGGACCTAATGAGCAGTTCTTC
CASSQELAGPNEQFF
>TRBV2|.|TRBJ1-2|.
TGTGCCAGCAGTGATAAGGGGTTCGCCTATGGCTACACCTTC
CASSDKGFAYGYTF
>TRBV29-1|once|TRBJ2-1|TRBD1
TGCAGCGTTGACTTAGTTGGGACAGACGGTGAGCAGTTCTTC
CSVDLVGTDGEQFF
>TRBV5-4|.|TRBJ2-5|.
TGTGCCAGCAGCTTCGGCGACAGGACACAAGAGACCCAGTACTTC
CASSFGDRTQETQYF
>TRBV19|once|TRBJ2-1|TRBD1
TGTGCCAGTAGTATCTTGACGGACAGGGGGCGCAGGGATGAGCAGTTCTTC
CASSILTDRGRRDEQFF
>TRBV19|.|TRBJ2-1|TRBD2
TGTGCCAGTAGTATTGGGACTAGCGGTTACAATGAGCAGTTCTTC
CASSIGTSGYNEQFF
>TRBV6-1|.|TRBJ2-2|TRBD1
TGTGCCAGCAGTCCTGTACAGGGGGACGGGGAGCTGTTTTTT
CASSPVQGDGELFF
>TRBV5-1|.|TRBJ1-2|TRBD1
TGCGCCAGCAGCTTTACAGGGGGCGCAGGGGGCTACACCTTC
CASSFTGGAGGYTF
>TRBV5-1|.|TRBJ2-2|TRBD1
TGCGCCAGCAGCTTGGCCGTCGGTCGGACAGGGGACACCGGGGAGCTGTTTTTT
CASSLAVGRTGDTGELFF
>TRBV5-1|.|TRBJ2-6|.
TGCGCCAGCAGCTTGGACAGCAGCTCTGGGGCCAACGTCCTGACTTTC
CASSLDSSSGANVLTF
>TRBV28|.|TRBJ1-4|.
TGTGCCAGCAAGGTCGGAGGAGGGAGCGGCGAAAAACTGTTTTTT
CASKVGGGSGEKLFF
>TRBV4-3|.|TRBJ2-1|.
TGCGCCAGCAGCCCCGGCGGGAACTCCTACAATGAGCAGTTCTTC
CASSPGGNSYNEQFF
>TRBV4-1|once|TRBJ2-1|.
TGCGCCAGCAGCCAAGGCGTGGGCAGTTCCCAGCATGAGCAGTTCTTC
CASSQGVGSSQHEQFF
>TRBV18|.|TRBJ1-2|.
TGTGCCAGCTCACCACCGCTGATAGCTAACTATGGCTACACCTTC
CASSPPLIANYGYTF
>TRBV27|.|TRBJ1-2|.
TGTGCCAGCAGTTTAGCGGGGTACTATGGCTACACCTTC
CASSLAGYYGYTF
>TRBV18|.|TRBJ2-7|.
TGTGCCAGCTCACCAAGCCCGCGAGAGCAGTACTTC
CASSPSPREQYF